This T cell receptor beta chain derives from a study of cytomegalovirus exposure and HLA in healthy donors. It was with 60 Vbeta and 13 Jbeta primers that the PCR ran. The method was immunoSEQ multiplex PCR; TCRdb's version includes in-frame clones alone and lacks a portion of them. This table has more than 150,000 clones, around 80% appearing once. Trimming took 4 bases from V and 2 from J, leaving 20 bases between them. Per the germline V gene, CDR1 is MDHEN and CDR2 is SYDVKM. The CDR3 contains 17 residues. Sample: PBMCs. The receptor was isolated from a woman aged 35 to 49 in good health and CMV-seropositive. The chain joins TRBV28 to TRBJ2-5, with D perhaps TRBD2 (6 bases). CDR3: CASSSPSRRRGQETQYF. The DNA for the CDR3 is TGTGCCAGCAGTTCCCCCTCGCGGAGGAGGGGACAAGAGACCCAGTACTTC.